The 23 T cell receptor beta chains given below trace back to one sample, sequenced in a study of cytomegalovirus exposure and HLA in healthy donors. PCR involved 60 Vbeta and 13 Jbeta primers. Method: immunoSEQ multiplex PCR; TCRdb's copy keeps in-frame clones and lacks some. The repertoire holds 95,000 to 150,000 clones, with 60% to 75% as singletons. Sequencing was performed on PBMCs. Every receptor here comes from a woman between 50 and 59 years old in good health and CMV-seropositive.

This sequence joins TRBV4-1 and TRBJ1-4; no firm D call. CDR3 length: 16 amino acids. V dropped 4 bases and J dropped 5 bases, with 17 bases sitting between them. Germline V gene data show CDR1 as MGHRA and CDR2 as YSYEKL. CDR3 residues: CASSLDPGTMNEKLFF. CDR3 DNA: TGCGCCAGCAGCCTGGATCCCGGCACTATGAATGAAAAACTGTTTTTT.

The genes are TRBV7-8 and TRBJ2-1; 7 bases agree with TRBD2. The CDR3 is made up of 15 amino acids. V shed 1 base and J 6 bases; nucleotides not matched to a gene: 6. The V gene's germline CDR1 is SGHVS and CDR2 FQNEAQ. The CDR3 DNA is TGTGCCAGCAGCTTAGGCGGGGGTGGGAGCAATGAGCAGTTCTTC. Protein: CASSLGGGGSNEQFF. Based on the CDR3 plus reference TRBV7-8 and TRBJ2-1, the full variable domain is GAGVSQSPRYKVAKRGQDVALRCDPISGHVSLFWYQQALGQGPEFLTYFQNEAQLDKSGLPSDRFFAERPEGSVSTLKIQRTQQEDSAVYLCASSLGGGGSNEQFFGPGTRLTVL.

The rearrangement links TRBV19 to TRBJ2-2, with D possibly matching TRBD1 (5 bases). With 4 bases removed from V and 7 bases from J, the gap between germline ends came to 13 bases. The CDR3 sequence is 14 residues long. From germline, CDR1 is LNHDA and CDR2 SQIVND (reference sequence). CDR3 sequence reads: CASSTSAGFGELFF. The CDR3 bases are TGTGCCAGTAGTACATCTGCAGGGTTCGGGGAGCTGTTTTTT. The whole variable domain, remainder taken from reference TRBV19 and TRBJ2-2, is DGGITQSPKYLFRKEGQNVTLSCEQNLNHDAMYWYRQDPGQGLRLIYYSQIVNDFQKGDIAEGYSVSREKKESFPLTVTSAQKNPTAFYLCASSTSAGFGELFFGEGSRLTVL.

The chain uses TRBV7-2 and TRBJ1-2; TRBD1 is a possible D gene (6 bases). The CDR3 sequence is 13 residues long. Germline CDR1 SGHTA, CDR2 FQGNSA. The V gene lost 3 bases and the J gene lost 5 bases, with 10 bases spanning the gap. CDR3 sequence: CASSFLGAYGYTF. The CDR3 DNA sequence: TGTGCCAGCAGCTTTTTGGGGGCGTATGGCTACACCTTC.

For the CDR3, the DNA is TGTGCCAGCAGCCCGGGACTAGGGAATGAGCAGTTCTTC. This gives the protein CASSPGLGNEQFF. This rearrangement joins TRBV7-3 to TRBJ2-1, with 8 bases lining up with TRBD2. Germline lookup yields CDR1 SGHTA and CDR2 FQGTGA. J gave up 7 bases and V 5 bases, and 4 bases lay outside the gene matches. The CDR3 has 13 residues.

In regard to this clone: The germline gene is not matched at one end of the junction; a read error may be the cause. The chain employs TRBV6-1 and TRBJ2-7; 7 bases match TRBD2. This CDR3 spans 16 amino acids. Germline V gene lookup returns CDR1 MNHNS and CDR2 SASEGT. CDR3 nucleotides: TGTGCCAGCAGTGAAGCGGGAGGGTTCACTTACTACGAGCAGTGCTTC. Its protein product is CASSEAGGFTYYEQCF.

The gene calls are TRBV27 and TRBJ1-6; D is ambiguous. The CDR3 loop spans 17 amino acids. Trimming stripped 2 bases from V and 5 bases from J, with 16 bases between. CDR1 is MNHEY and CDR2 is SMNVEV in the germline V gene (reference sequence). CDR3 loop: CASSLSMAELNNSPLHF. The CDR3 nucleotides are TGTGCCAGCAGTTTAAGTATGGCAGAACTAAATAATTCACCCCTCCACTTT.

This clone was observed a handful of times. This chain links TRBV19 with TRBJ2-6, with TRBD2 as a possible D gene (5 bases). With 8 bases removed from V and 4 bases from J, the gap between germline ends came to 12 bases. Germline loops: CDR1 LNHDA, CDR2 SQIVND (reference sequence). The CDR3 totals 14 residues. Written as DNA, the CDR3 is TGTGCCAGTCATTTCGGGGTCGGGGCCAACGTCCTGACTTTC. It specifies CASHFGVGANVLTF.

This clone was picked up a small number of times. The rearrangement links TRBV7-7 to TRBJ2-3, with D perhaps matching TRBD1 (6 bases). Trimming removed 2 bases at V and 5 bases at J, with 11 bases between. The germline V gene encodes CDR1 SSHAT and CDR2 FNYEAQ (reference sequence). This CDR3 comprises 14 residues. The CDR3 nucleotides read TGTGCCAGCAGCTTACGGGACAAGGGAGATACGCAGTATTTT. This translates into CASSLRDKGDTQYF.

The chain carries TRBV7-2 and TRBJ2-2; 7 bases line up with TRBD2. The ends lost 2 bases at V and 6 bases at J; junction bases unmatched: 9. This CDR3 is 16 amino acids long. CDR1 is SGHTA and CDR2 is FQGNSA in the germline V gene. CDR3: CASSLLSLGGAGELFF. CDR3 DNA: TGTGCCAGCAGCTTATTATCATTGGGGGGGGCCGGGGAGCTGTTTTTT.

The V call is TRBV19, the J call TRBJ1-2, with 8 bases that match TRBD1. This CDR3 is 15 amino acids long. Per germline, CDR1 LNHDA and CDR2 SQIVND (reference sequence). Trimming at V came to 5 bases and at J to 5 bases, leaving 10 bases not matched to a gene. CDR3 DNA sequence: TGTGCCAGTAGTCCAGGGACAGGAGACTTTTATGGCTACACCTTC. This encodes CASSPGTGDFYGYTF.

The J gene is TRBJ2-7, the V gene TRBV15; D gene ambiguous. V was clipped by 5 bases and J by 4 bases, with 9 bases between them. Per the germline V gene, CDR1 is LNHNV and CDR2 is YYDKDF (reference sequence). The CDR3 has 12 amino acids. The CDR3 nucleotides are TGTGCCACCAGCGACCAAGCGTACGAGCAGTACTTC. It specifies CATSDQAYEQYF.

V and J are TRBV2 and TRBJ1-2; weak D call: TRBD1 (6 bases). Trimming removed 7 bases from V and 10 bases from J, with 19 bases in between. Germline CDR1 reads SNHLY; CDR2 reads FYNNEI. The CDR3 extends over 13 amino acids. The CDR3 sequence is CASTLNLDRAYTF. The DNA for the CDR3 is TGTGCCAGCACCCTAAATTTGGACAGAGCCTACACCTTC.

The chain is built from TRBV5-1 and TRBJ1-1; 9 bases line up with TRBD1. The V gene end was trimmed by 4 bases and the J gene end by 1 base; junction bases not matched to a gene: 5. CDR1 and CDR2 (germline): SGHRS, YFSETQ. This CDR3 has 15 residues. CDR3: CASSAGTGPNTEAFF. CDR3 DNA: TGCGCCAGCAGCGCCGGGACAGGGCCGAACACTGAAGCTTTCTTT.

CDR3 sequence: CASSRTGFTDTQYF. CDR3 bases: TGCGCCAGCAGCCGGACAGGCTTCACAGATACGCAGTATTTT. This sequence joins TRBV5-1 and TRBJ2-3, with 7 bases matching TRBD1. The CDR3 runs 14 residues. The trim removed 4 bases at V and 2 bases at J, leaving 4 bases unmatched. CDR1 and CDR2 (germline): SGHRS, YFSETQ.

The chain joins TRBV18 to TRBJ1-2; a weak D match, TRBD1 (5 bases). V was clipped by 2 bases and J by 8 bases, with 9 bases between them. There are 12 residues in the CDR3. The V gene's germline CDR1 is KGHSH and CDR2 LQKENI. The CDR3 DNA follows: TGTGCCAGCTCACCAGGGACTTACGGCTACACCTTC. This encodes CASSPGTYGYTF.

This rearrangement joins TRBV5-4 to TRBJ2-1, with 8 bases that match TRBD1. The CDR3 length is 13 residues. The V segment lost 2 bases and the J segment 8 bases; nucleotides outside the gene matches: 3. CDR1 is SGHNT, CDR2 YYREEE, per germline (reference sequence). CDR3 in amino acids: CASSLTGGYEQFF. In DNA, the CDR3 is TGTGCCAGCAGCTTAACAGGGGGGTATGAGCAGTTCTTC.

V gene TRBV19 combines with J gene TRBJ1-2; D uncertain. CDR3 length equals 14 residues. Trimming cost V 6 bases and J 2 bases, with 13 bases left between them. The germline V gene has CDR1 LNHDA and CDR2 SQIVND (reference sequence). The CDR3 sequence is CASRMDGGNYGYTF. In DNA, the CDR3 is TGTGCCAGTAGGATGGATGGAGGGAACTATGGCTACACCTTC.

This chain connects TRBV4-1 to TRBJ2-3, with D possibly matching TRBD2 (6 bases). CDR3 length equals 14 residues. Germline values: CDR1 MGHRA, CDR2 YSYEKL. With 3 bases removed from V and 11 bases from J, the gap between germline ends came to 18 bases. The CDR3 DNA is TGCGCCAGCAGCCACAACCCTGGGGCGGAGGGGCAGTATTTT. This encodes CASSHNPGAEGQYF.

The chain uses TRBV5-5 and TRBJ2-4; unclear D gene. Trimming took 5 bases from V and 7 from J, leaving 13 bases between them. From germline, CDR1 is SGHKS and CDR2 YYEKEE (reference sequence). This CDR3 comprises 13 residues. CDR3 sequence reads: CASRSAWSNIQYF. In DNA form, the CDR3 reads TGTGCCAGCAGGTCCGCGTGGTCCAACATTCAGTACTTC.

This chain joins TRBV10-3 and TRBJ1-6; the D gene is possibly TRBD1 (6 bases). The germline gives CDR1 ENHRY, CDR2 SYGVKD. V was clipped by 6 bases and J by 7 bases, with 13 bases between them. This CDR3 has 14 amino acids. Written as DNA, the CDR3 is TGTGCCATCAGGAACGACAGGACGAATTCACCCCTCCACTTT. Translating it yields CAIRNDRTNSPLHF.

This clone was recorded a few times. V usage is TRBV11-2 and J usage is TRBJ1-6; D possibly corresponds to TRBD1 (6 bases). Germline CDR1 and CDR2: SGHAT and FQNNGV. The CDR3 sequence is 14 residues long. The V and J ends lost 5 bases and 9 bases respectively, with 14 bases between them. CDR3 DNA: TGTGCCAGCAGCCCGAGCGACAGGAGTTCACCCCTCCACTTT. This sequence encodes CASSPSDRSSPLHF.

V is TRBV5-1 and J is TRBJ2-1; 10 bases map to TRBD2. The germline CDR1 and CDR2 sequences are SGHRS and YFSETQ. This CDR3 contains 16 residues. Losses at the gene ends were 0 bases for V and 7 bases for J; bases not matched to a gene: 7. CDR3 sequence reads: CASSLGSGGARNEQFF. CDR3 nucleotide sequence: TGCGCCAGCAGCTTGGGGAGCGGGGGGGCCCGGAATGAGCAGTTCTTC. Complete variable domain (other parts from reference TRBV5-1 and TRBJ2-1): KAGVTQTPRYLIKTRGQQVTLSCSPISGHRSVSWYQQTPGQGLQFLFEYFSETQRNKGNFPGRFSGRQFSNSRSEMNVSTLELGDSALYLCASSLGSGGARNEQFFGPGTRLTVL.